This is a list of T cell receptor beta chains from one sample in a study of T cell changes during pregnancy in multiple sclerosis. Repertoires were generated with immunoSEQ multiplex PCR, while TCRdb's copy carries only in-frame clones and drops some. Of some 80,000 clones in the sample, just over 90% were seen once. This sample comprised peripheral blood, obtained before pregnancy. The receptors originated from a female donor with multiple sclerosis, enrolled in a pregnancy study. CDR3s include the opening cysteine and the closing phenylalanine or tryptophan. A D gene is named only where the DNA matches it firmly. Size tells how often a clone was seen (once, few, many) or the class of an expanded clone, and some rows leave it out.

size,J,D,V,CDR3
NA,TRBJ1-2,NA,TRBV7-2,CASSLVGATNYGYTF
NA,TRBJ2-6,NA,TRBV11-2,CASSLRTGGTGANVLTF
NA,TRBJ2-5,NA,TRBV18,CASSPGTLKETQYF
NA,TRBJ1-5,TRBD1,TRBV6-1,CASSPTGSNQPQHF
NA,TRBJ2-1,TRBD2,TRBV11-2,CASSLTSGGALSEQFF
few,TRBJ1-4,NA,TRBV7-9,CASSLDRTSNEKLFF
once,TRBJ2-5,NA,TRBV6-5,CASSSLETQYF
NA,TRBJ1-6,NA,TRBV15,CATSRAGDPSPLHF
NA,TRBJ1-3,NA,TRBV13,CASSSSTDGHNSGNTIYF
NA,TRBJ1-4,TRBD1,TRBV4-1,CASSQRQGSEKLFF
NA,TRBJ2-1,NA,TRBV5-6,CASSPGGPYNEQFF
NA,TRBJ1-5,NA,TRBV4-1,CASSQWAVSNQPQHF
NA,TRBJ2-3,NA,TRBV7-9,CASSRGGGGSDTQYF
NA,TRBJ2-7,TRBD2,TRBV6-5,CASSHLAGSSYEQYF
once,TRBJ2-1,TRBD2,TRBV9,CASSVVGEGVGEQFF
once,TRBJ1-5,TRBD1,TRBV5-6,CASRHDRDRGVWNQPQHF
NA,TRBJ2-5,TRBD2,TRBV6-5,CASVAIAGGETQYF
NA,TRBJ1-2,TRBD1,TRBV10-2,CASSGQGRNYGYTF
NA,TRBJ2-2,NA,TRBV11-2,CASSLEVSLITGELFF
NA,TRBJ2-7,TRBD1,TRBV9,CASSTDREYNSYEQYF
once,TRBJ1-2,NA,TRBV11-2,CASSFGTLDGYTF
once,TRBJ1-1,TRBD1,TRBV11-2,CASRGGQAYTEAFF